These T cell receptor beta chains were read from a single sample in a study of blood T cell repertoires in COVID-19. Here immunoSEQ multiplex PCR was the method, and the copy in TCRdb shows in-frame clones only, minus some. This repertoire shows 200,000 to 300,000 clones, 86% found once; its top ten account for about 6%. Source material: peripheral blood. The receptors were gathered from a woman of 80 years or more with COVID-19, enrolled during active disease. Both conserved end residues are trimmed from each CDR3. The order of the fields is J gene, V gene, CDR3 protein.

TRBJ1-5	TRBV10-1	ATKAWGGAPSNQPQH
TRBJ1-2	TRBV5-1	ASSLGGTANYGYT
TRBJ2-5	TRBV20-1	SASLAGVQETQY
TRBJ2-3	TRBV5-1	ASSLRTGSDTQY
TRBJ2-7	TRBV24-1	ATSRTSGASWRYEQY
TRBJ2-2	TRBV5-5	ASSLAVRTGPTGELF
TRBJ1-6	TRBV19	ASSIAGTDSPLH
TRBJ1-6	TRBV6-5	ASRQGTSYNSPLH
TRBJ1-2	TRBV30	AWERWDRGRPENT
TRBJ1-2	TRBV28	ASTPGGGTGFFGGYT
TRBJ1-4	TRBV5-1	ASSEPTPGGNEKLF
TRBJ2-5	TRBV7-3	ASAGGLQETQY
TRBJ2-3	TRBV15	ATSREGADTQY
TRBJ2-7	TRBV2	ASSSPGLGQNEQY
TRBJ1-6	TRBV5-4	ASSRDSGQISPLH
TRBJ2-3	TRBV11-3	ASSLGGWGTDTQY
TRBJ2-7	TRBV12-3/TRBV12-4	ASSFQGSYEQY
TRBJ1-1	TRBV28	ASSLWQGATEAF
TRBJ1-2	TRBV6-1	ASSERQTLYYGYT
TRBJ1-2	TRBV29-1	SVGANYGYT
TRBJ1-5	TRBV5-1	ASSLSEFSNQPQH
TRBJ1-1	TRBV7-9	ASSGGQWNTEAF
TRBJ2-7	TRBV29-1	SARQGSGEQY
TRBJ2-6	TRBV10-3	AISENARGLGANVLT
TRBJ2-1	TRBV28	ASNPPRDRGVGEQF
TRBJ1-2	TRBV10-3	AISGAQGEGYT
TRBJ1-2	TRBV28	ASSFRGPSYGYT
TRBJ1-5	TRBV28	ASRGTGLQPQH
TRBJ2-1	TRBV28	ASTPGGAYEQF
TRBJ1-2	TRBV6-6	ASSYSYRVEDGYT
TRBJ2-1	TRBV7-2	ASSLTGGTYNEQF
TRBJ2-3	TRBV7-2	ASRFQGTQY
TRBJ1-5	TRBV19	ASTTGGPTTPQH
TRBJ1-2	TRBV28	ASRPATGANYGYT
TRBJ1-2	TRBV6-5	ASSPGLNYGYT
TRBJ2-7	TRBV30	AWSAGLAGHEQY
TRBJ2-5	TRBV6-1	ASSEQGKETQY
TRBJ1-3	TRBV28	ASSRDRGQGNTIY
TRBJ1-6	TRBV2	ASRTAQGASSPLH
TRBJ1-1	TRBV18	ASSPGGQPNTEAF
TRBJ2-2	TRBV27	ASSFAGGFSGELF
TRBJ2-3	TRBV28	ASSFIDWRLTDTQY
TRBJ1-2	TRBV3-1/TRBV3-2	ASSQDFRGGYT
TRBJ1-6	TRBV2	ASGIGVNSPLH
TRBJ1-6	TRBV11-2	ASSSRDRQNSPLH
TRBJ1-3	TRBV2	ASSPLGQRSNLAGNTIY
TRBJ1-1	TRBV6-5	ASSYRTVTEAF
TRBJ2-3	TRBV5-1	ASSPGMGTQY
TRBJ2-7	TRBV19	ASSRGDRDYEQY
TRBJ2-2	TRBV5-4	ASSFSQGAATGELF
TRBJ2-3	TRBV6-2/TRBV6-3	ASSWGTSDTQY
TRBJ1-3	TRBV18	ASSPGTENILPIY